This TCR beta chain was captured by sequencing in a study of shared clonotypes between healthy human individuals. Study summary: The donors, two women and a few men, were aged 18 to 49. Overall study findings and caveats: Relative to memory subsets, naive subsets generally showed larger estimated richness.

Sorted-subset replicate PCR reactions contained 200 ng DNA, corresponding to about 30,000 T cell genomes. In the authors' methods: ImmunoSEQ yielded junction-only sequences lacking quality scores, so filtering differed. The repertoire was sequenced with immunoSEQ multiplex PCR; TCRdb's copy has only in-frame clones and lacks some. V and J calls and clone size are copied from that table; D and trimming were computed from the DNA. The sample contains approximately 810,000 clones, 92% of which appear only once. Terminally differentiated effector memory CD45RA+ cells were left out of the naive CD8 fraction, which was CD45RO-negative and positively selected for CCR7. Points on this clone: Its antigen is not identified.

Germline CDR1 is SGHNT and CDR2 is YYREEE (reference sequence). The CDR3 has 20 amino acids. V was clipped by 0 bases and J by 0 bases; unmatched bases: 13. The TCR sequence derives from a man aged 25 to 45 in good health. The V and J genes are TRBV5-4 and TRBJ2-3, with 10 bases aligning to TRBD2. Sequencing was done on a sample of naive CD8+ T cells sorted from blood. The CDR3 loop reads CASSLDKGLAGAASTDTQYF. CDR3 in DNA: TGTGCCAGCAGCTTGGATAAGGGGCTAGCGGGAGCCGCAAGCACAGATACGCAGTATTTT.